One and the same sample provided the 30 T cell receptor beta chains below, sequenced in a study of blood T cell repertoires in COVID-19. Measured with immunoSEQ multiplex PCR; TCRdb has only the in-frame clones, and not every one. The profile shows some 180,000 clones, 88% of them singletons. The sequencing input was peripheral blood. These receptors originate from a man in his forties or fifties with COVID-19, enrolled during active disease.

This sequence joins TRBV27 and TRBJ2-6, with TRBD1 matching over 8 bases. The V gene end was trimmed by 5 bases and the J gene end by 0 bases; junction bases not matched to a gene: 15. CDR1 is MNHEY and CDR2 is SMNVEV in the germline V gene (reference sequence). CDR3 size: 20 residues. CDR3 sequence: CASSPKTGVAAFSGANVLTF. Written as DNA, the CDR3 is TGTGCCAGCAGTCCGAAGACAGGGGTCGCTGCCTTCTCTGGGGCCAACGTCCTGACTTTC. Supplemented by reference TRBV27 and TRBJ2-6, the full variable domain reads EAQVTQNPRYLITVTGKKLTVTCSQNMNHEYMSWYRQDPGLGLRQIYYSMNVEVTDKGDVPEGYKVSRKEKRNFPLILESPSPNQTSLYFCASSPKTGVAAFSGANVLTFGAGSRLTVL.

The chain recombines TRBV6-5 with TRBJ1-2; D ambiguous. CDR1 MNHEY and CDR2 SVGAGI come from the germline V gene. Trimming pared 6 bases from V and 5 bases from J, leaving 13 bases between. CDR3 length equals 13 residues. The CDR3 spells CASSQTGTYGYTF. CDR3 nucleotide sequence: TGTGCCAGCAGCCAGACGGGAACTTATGGCTACACCTTC.

The genes are TRBV27 and TRBJ1-3; 9 bases agree with TRBD1. Germline V CDR1 and CDR2: MNHEY, SMNVEV (reference sequence). The ends lost 5 bases at V and 5 bases at J; junction bases unmatched: 16. There are 18 residues in the CDR3. The CDR3 region has the DNA TGTGCCAGCAGTCGGGACAGGGCGGAGGTTTATTGGCGAAACACCATATATTTT. It yields the protein CASSRDRAEVYWRNTIYF.

This chain connects TRBV15 to TRBJ2-7; no reliable D call. The V gene lost 0 bases and the J gene lost 4 bases, with 4 bases spanning the gap. This CDR3 is built from 12 residues. Germline loops: CDR1 LNHNV, CDR2 YYDKDF (reference sequence). The CDR3 DNA reads TGTGCCACCAGCAGAGACATTTACGAGCAGTACTTC. Its translation: CATSRDIYEQYF. The whole variable domain, filled in from reference TRBV15 and TRBJ2-7, reads DAMVIQNPRYQVTQFGKPVTLSCSQTLNHNVMYWYQQKSSQAPKLLFHYYDKDFNNEADTPDNFQSRRPNTSFCFLDIRSPGLGDTAMYLCATSRDIYEQYFGPGTRLTVT.

For the CDR3, the DNA is TGTGCCACCAGCAGAGAGGGCAGGGCCCATGAGCAGTTCTTC. Translating it yields CATSREGRAHEQFF. This chain connects TRBV15 to TRBJ2-1, with a possible D match to TRBD1 (5 bases). V was trimmed by 0 bases and J by 8 bases, leaving 11 bases between them. CDR1 and CDR2 from the germline V gene are LNHNV and YYDKDF (reference sequence). The CDR3 length is 14 residues.

The chain is built from TRBV7-8 and TRBJ2-1; 15 positions agree with TRBD2. Per germline, CDR1 SGHVS and CDR2 FQNEAQ. This CDR3 has 18 residues. Germline trimming cut 5 bases from V and 4 bases from J; bases unmatched to any gene: 9. CDR3 bases: TGTGCCAGCAGCCCGGGGACTAGCGGGGGGAGGGCTTACAATGAGCAGTTCTTC. Translation: CASSPGTSGGRAYNEQFF. Filled out from reference TRBV7-8 and TRBJ2-1, the complete variable domain reads GAGVSQSPRYKVAKRGQDVALRCDPISGHVSLFWYQQALGQGPEFLTYFQNEAQLDKSGLPSDRFFAERPEGSVSTLKIQRTQQEDSAVYLCASSPGTSGGRAYNEQFFGPGTRLTVL.

This chain joins TRBV24-1 and TRBJ2-4; 10 bases are a match to TRBD1. The J segment lost 4 bases and the V segment lost 5 bases, leaving 7 bases of the junction unmatched. CDR3 length: 16 residues. The germline gives CDR1 KGHDR, CDR2 SFDVKD. The CDR3 protein is CATSGRTGGRKNIQYF. As DNA, the CDR3 is TGTGCCACCAGTGGCCGGACAGGGGGGCGGAAAAACATTCAGTACTTC.

The V call is TRBV10-2, the J call TRBJ2-3; D might be TRBD1 (6 bases). CDR1 WSHSY and CDR2 SAAADI come from the germline V gene. Trimming took off 7 bases at V and 5 bases at J, with 19 bases between the two ends. CDR3 size: 15 residues. This chain's CDR3 is CASKRTDAGGDTQYF. CDR3 nucleotide sequence: TGCGCCAGCAAAAGGACAGACGCAGGAGGAGATACGCAGTATTTT.

The rearrangement uses TRBV7-2 and TRBJ2-7, with 9 bases that match TRBD2. The CDR3 runs 14 residues. Germline loops: CDR1 SGHTA, CDR2 FQGNSA. Germline trimming cut 6 bases from V and 5 bases from J; bases unmatched to any gene: 8. This chain's CDR3 is CASRSGASGDEQYF. In DNA, the CDR3 is TGTGCCAGCAGATCAGGGGCTAGCGGGGACGAGCAGTACTTC.

This chain uses TRBV7-2 with TRBJ2-3; D is uncertain. V dropped 5 bases and J dropped 1 base, with 13 bases sitting between them. Germline lookup yields CDR1 SGHTA and CDR2 FQGNSA. The CDR3 has 15 amino acids. The CDR3 here is CASSTRLTGTDTQYF. The DNA of the CDR3 is TGTGCCAGCAGCACCCGTCTAACCGGCACAGATACGCAGTATTTT.

The rearrangement uses TRBV29-1 and TRBJ2-1, with 9 bases fitting TRBD1. After removal of 5 bases from V and 7 bases from J, the junction contained 9 bases not matched to a gene. CDR1 is SQVTM, CDR2 ANQGSEA, per germline. CDR3 length: 14 residues. This chain's CDR3 is CSVMPSGTGNEQFF. Written as DNA, the CDR3 is TGCAGCGTTATGCCCTCCGGGACAGGGAATGAGCAGTTCTTC.

This sequence joins TRBV19 and TRBJ2-1; 8 positions agree with TRBD2. The CDR3 has 12 residues. The V gene end was trimmed by 6 bases and the J gene end by 9 bases; junction bases not matched to a gene: 4. Germline CDR1 LNHDA, CDR2 SQIVND (reference sequence). CDR3: CASSPGGGEQFF. The CDR3 bases are TGTGCCAGTAGCCCGGGGGGGGGTGAGCAGTTCTTC.

The V and J genes are TRBV30 and TRBJ2-7; maybe TRBD1 (5 bases). The CDR3 has 12 amino acids. CDR1 and CDR2 from the germline V gene are GTSNPN and SVGIG (reference sequence). V dropped 2 bases and J dropped 7 bases, with 12 bases sitting between them. The CDR3 spells CAWSSQGMEQYF. CDR3 bases: TGTGCCTGGAGTTCGCAGGGTATGGAGCAGTACTTC.

The chain couples TRBV5-1 to TRBJ2-1; 7 nucleotides match TRBD2. CDR1 is SGHRS and CDR2 is YFSETQ in the germline V gene. The CDR3 totals 12 residues. The J segment lost 9 bases and the V segment lost 2 bases, leaving 2 bases of the junction unmatched. The CDR3 is CASSFIAGEQFF. DNA of the CDR3: TGCGCCAGCAGCTTTATAGCGGGTGAGCAGTTCTTC.

The chain employs TRBV29-1 and TRBJ1-1; the match to TRBD1 covers 9 bases. This CDR3 is 15 amino acids long. The germline V gene encodes CDR1 SQVTM and CDR2 ANQGSEA. Trimming cost V 6 bases and J 4 bases; bases outside gene matches: 12. The chain's CDR3 is CSVTEGTGGITEAFF. The DNA for the CDR3 is TGCAGCGTAACAGAGGGTACAGGGGGCATCACTGAAGCTTTCTTT.

This chain joins TRBV30 and TRBJ1-2, with D maybe TRBD1 (5 bases). The CDR3 contains 17 residues. Trimming removed 0 bases from V and 1 base from J, with 18 bases in between. Germline lookup yields CDR1 GTSNPN and CDR2 SVGIG (reference sequence). The CDR3 here is CAWSVPGRRTFNYGYTF. In DNA form, the CDR3 reads TGTGCCTGGAGTGTCCCAGGGCGCCGAACTTTTAACTATGGCTACACCTTC.

This clone was picked up a small number of times. The chain is built from TRBV27 and TRBJ1-1, with D unclear. The CDR3 extends over 15 amino acids. Germline V gene sequence: CDR1 MNHEY, CDR2 SMNVEV (reference sequence). Trimming removed 0 bases from V and 0 bases from J, with 8 bases in between. This CDR3 is CASSLSADMNTEAFF. Here the CDR3 DNA reads TGTGCCAGCAGTTTATCGGCGGATATGAACACTGAAGCTTTCTTT.

The chain couples TRBV10-2 to TRBJ1-4, with D possibly matching TRBD1 (6 bases). Germline CDR1 and CDR2: WSHSY and SAAADI. This CDR3 has 13 amino acids. V was shortened by 10 bases and J by 6 bases, with 15 bases between the two germline ends. The CDR3 spells CATKDRTYEKLFF. In DNA form, the CDR3 reads TGCGCCACCAAAGACAGGACGTATGAAAAACTGTTTTTT.

In its sample, this clone was seen a few times. The chain combines TRBV10-3 with TRBJ1-1; D ambiguous. V lost 7 bases and J lost 8, with 20 bases in between. CDR3 length: 14 residues. Germline lookup yields CDR1 ENHRY and CDR2 SYGVKD. The CDR3 DNA sequence: TGTGCCATCACCACTGCCCTAGACGGTGAGGAAGCTTTCTTT. Protein product: CAITTALDGEEAFF.

This clone was counted once. The gene calls are TRBV7-2 and TRBJ1-3; D remains unclear. Trimming took off 0 bases at V and 2 bases at J, with 8 bases between the two ends. Germline CDR1 SGHTA, CDR2 FQGNSA. CDR3 length: 15 amino acids. The CDR3: CASSLALQTGNTIYF. CDR3 sequence (DNA): TGTGCCAGCAGCTTAGCGCTACAGACTGGAAACACCATATATTTT. Supplemented by reference TRBV7-2 and TRBJ1-3, the full variable domain reads GAGVSQSPSNKVTEKGKDVELRCDPISGHTALYWYRQSLGQGLEFLIYFQGNSAPDKSGLPSDRFSAERTGGSVSTLTIQRTQQEDSAVYLCASSLALQTGNTIYFGEGSWLTVV.

The chain is built from TRBV6-2 or TRBV6-3 and TRBJ2-2; 9 bases map to TRBD1. Germline-derived CDR1 and CDR2 are MNHEY and SVGEGT. The CDR3 sequence is 19 residues long. V dropped 3 bases and J dropped 1; count of bases not matched to a gene: 12. CDR3 loop: CASSYSLTGGRGNTGELFF. The CDR3 DNA follows: TGTGCCAGCAGTTATAGTTTGACAGGGGGTAGAGGGAACACCGGGGAGCTGTTTTTT.

This chain connects TRBV4-2 to TRBJ2-7; TRBD1 matches at 12 bases. The CDR3 loop spans 14 amino acids. V was clipped by 4 bases and J by 7 bases; unmatched bases: 5. Germline V gene data show CDR1 as LGHNA and CDR2 as YNFKEQ. The CDR3 DNA reads as TGTGCCAGCAGCCTGGGACAGGGGGCGTGGGAGCAGTACTTC. This sequence encodes CASSLGQGAWEQYF.

The V and J genes are TRBV7-9 and TRBJ2-3, with a possible D match to TRBD1 (5 bases). CDR1 and CDR2 from the germline V gene are SEHNR and FQNEAQ (reference sequence). The CDR3 consists of 12 residues. V was cut by 7 bases and J by 4 bases, with 9 bases left in between. CDR3: CASTLGADTQYF. The CDR3 DNA is TGTGCCAGCACGCTAGGGGCAGATACGCAGTATTTT.

The CDR3 DNA is TGCAGCGTTGGAGGAGGACAGGGGATTTCAGATACGCAGTATTTT. This gives the protein CSVGGGQGISDTQYF. The V and J genes are TRBV29-1 and TRBJ2-3; 9 nucleotides align to TRBD1. The V gene end was trimmed by 4 bases and the J gene end by 4 bases; junction bases not matched to a gene: 9. The length of the CDR3 is 15 residues. Germline CDR1 SQVTM, CDR2 ANQGSEA.

The V and J genes are TRBV5-8 and TRBJ2-3; weak D call: TRBD2 (7 bases). CDR3 length equals 15 residues. Trimming took off 6 bases at V and 4 bases at J, with 18 bases between the two ends. The germline CDR1 and CDR2 sequences are SGHTS and YDEGEE. CDR3 DNA: TGTGCCAGCATCCGCGGGGGCTGGAGTGCAGATACGCAGTATTTT. Translated: CASIRGGWSADTQYF.

This rearrangement joins TRBV5-1 to TRBJ2-1; D is unresolved. In germline, CDR1 is SGHRS, CDR2 YFSETQ. The V and J ends lost 0 bases and 5 bases respectively, with 6 bases between them. The CDR3 loop spans 13 amino acids. The CDR3 protein is CASSLGPNNEQFF. The CDR3, as DNA: TGCGCCAGCAGCTTGGGGCCCAACAATGAGCAGTTCTTC.

The chain carries TRBV6-2 or TRBV6-3 and TRBJ2-7; 7 nucleotides match TRBD2. This CDR3 contains 17 residues. V trimming: 2 bases; J trimming: 4 bases; junction bases outside the gene matches: 14. Germline-derived CDR1 and CDR2 are MNHEY and SVGEGT. The CDR3 is CASSYPRSSRERYEQYF. The CDR3 nucleotides are TGTGCCAGCAGTTACCCCCGCTCTTCGCGGGAGCGGTACGAGCAGTACTTC.

The chain uses TRBV7-9 and TRBJ2-1; D remains ambiguous. There are 11 residues in the CDR3. Deletions cut 3 bases from V and 8 bases from J, with 5 bases between. Looked up from germline, CDR1 is SEHNR and CDR2 is FQNEAQ (reference sequence). CDR3 nucleotides: TGTGCCAGCAGCTTCGTCTATGAGCAGTTCTTC. It translates to CASSFVYEQFF.

The chain recombines TRBV29-1 with TRBJ1-1; D perhaps matches TRBD1 (6 bases). Germline V gene data show CDR1 as SQVTM and CDR2 as ANQGSEA. V was clipped by 4 bases and J by 0 bases, with 12 bases between them. The CDR3 extends over 14 amino acids. The CDR3: CSVATGRMNTEAFF. CDR3 nucleotides: TGCAGCGTTGCTACAGGGCGGATGAACACTGAAGCTTTCTTT. Looking up the rest from reference TRBV29-1 and TRBJ1-1 gives the full variable domain: SAVISQKPSRDICQRGTSLTIQCQVDSQVTMMFWYRQQPGQSLTLIATANQGSEATYESGFVIDKFPISRPNLTFSTLTVSNMSPEDSSIYLCSVATGRMNTEAFFGQGTRLTVV.

The chain's CDR3 is CASSDPLADTQYF. The CDR3 DNA sequence: TGTGCCAGCAGTGACCCCTTAGCAGATACGCAGTATTTT. The chain is built from TRBV2 and TRBJ2-3; no firm D call. The V gene's germline CDR1 is SNHLY and CDR2 FYNNEI. Trimming took 3 bases from V and 4 from J, leaving 8 bases between them. The CDR3 is 13 amino acids.